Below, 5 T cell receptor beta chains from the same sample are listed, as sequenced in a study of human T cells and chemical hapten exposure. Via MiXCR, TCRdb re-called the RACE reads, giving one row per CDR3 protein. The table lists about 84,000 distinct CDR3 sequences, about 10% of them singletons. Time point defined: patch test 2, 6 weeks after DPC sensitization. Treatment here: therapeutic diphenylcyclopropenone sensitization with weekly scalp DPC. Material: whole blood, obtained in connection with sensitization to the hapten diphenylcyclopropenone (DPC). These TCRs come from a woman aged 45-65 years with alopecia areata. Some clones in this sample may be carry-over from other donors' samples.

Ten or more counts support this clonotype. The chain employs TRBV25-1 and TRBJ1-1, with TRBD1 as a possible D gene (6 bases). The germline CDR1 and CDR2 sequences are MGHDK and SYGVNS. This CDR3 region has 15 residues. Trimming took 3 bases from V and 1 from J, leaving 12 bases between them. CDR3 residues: CASSETGMGNTEAFF. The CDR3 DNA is TGTGCCAGCAGTGAGACAGGCATGGGGAACACTGAAGCTTTCTTT. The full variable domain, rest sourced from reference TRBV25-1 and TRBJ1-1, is EADIYQTPRYLVIGTGKKITLECSQTMGHDKMYWYQQDPGMELHLIHYSYGVNSTEKGDLSSESTVSRIRTEHFPLTLESARPSHTSQYLCASSETGMGNTEAFFGQGTRLTVV.

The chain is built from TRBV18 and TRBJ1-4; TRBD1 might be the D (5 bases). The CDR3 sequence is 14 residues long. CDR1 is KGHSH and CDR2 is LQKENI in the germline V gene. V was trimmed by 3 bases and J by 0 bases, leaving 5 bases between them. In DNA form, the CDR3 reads TGTGCCAGCTCACCGGGGGCAACTAATGAAAAACTGTTTTTT. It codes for CASSPGATNEKLFF.

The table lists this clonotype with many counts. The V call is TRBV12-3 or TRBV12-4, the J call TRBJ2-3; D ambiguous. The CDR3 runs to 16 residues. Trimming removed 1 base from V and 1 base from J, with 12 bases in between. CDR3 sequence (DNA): TGTGCCAGCAGTTTAGTGATCGGGCAGGGCACAGATACGCAGTATTTT. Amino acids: CASSLVIGQGTDTQYF.

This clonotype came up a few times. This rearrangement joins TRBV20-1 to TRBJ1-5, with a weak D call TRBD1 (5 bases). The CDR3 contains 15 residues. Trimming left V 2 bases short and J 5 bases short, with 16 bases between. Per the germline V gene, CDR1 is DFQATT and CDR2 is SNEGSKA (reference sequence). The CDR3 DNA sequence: TGCAGTGCTAGACTTCCCGGGGGTAGGGATCAGCCCCAGCATTTT. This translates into CSARLPGGRDQPQHF.

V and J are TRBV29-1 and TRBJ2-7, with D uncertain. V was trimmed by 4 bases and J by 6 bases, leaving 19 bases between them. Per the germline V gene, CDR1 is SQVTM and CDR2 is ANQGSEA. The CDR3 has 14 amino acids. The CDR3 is CSVGASFVGGEQYF. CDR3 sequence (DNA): TGCAGCGTTGGAGCTAGTTTCGTCGGTGGCGAGCAGTACTTC.